This entry lists 25 T cell receptor beta chains sequenced from one sample in a study of PD-1 blockade in classical Hodgkin lymphoma. Profiling relied on immunoSEQ multiplex PCR, and the TCRdb table lists in-frame clones only, not all of them. The table has tens of thousands of clones, 90% seen once. In every patient, relapse followed autologous stem cell transplantation, while exposure to brentuximab vedotin differed. The starting material was peripheral blood mononuclear cells (PBMCs), obtained at baseline. These TCRs come from a human donor with classical Hodgkin lymphoma.

This clone appeared a single time. V gene TRBV7-9 combines with J gene TRBJ1-6, with 10 bases fitting TRBD1. V was pared by 5 bases and J by 7 bases, with 2 bases of the junction left unmatched. Germline V CDR1 and CDR2: SEHNR, FQNEAQ (reference sequence). The CDR3 runs 14 residues. CDR3 protein: CASSRQGANSPLHF. The CDR3 region has the DNA TGTGCCAGCAGCCGACAGGGGGCGAATTCACCCCTCCACTTT. Based on the CDR3 plus reference TRBV7-9 and TRBJ1-6, the full variable domain is DTGVSQNPRHKITKRGQNVTFRCDPISEHNRLYWYRQTLGQGPEFLTYFQNEAQLEKSRLLSDRFSAERPKGSFSTLEIQRTEQGDSAMYLCASSRQGANSPLHFGNGTRLTVT.

This chain links TRBV7-2 with TRBJ2-1; 7 bases line up with TRBD1. Looked up from germline, CDR1 is SGHTA and CDR2 is FQGNSA. V was pared by 0 bases and J by 10 bases, with 6 bases of the junction left unmatched. The CDR3 covers 14 residues. The CDR3 is CASSLARQGSEQFF. Here the CDR3 DNA reads TGTGCCAGCAGCTTAGCCCGACAGGGAAGCGAGCAGTTCTTC.

V usage is TRBV11-2 and J usage is TRBJ1-1; D ambiguous. This CDR3 is 16 amino acids long. Germline assignment: CDR1 SGHAT and CDR2 FQNNGV. The V gene lost 6 bases and the J gene lost 5 bases, with 22 bases spanning the gap. CDR3 loop: CASSPRMGGMGTEAFF. The CDR3 DNA reads as TGTGCCAGCAGTCCGAGGATGGGAGGGATGGGTACTGAAGCTTTCTTT. The full variable domain, completed using reference TRBV11-2 and TRBJ1-1, is EAGVAQSPRYKIIEKRQSVAFWCNPISGHATLYWYQQILGQGPKLLIQFQNNGVVDDSQLPKDRFSAERLKGVDSTLKIQPAKLEDSAVYLCASSPRMGGMGTEAFFGQGTRLTVV.

The rearrangement uses TRBV2 and TRBJ2-1, with a possible D match to TRBD2 (5 bases). The ends were cut back, 5 bases at V and 5 bases at J, with 7 bases in the middle. Germline V gene sequence: CDR1 SNHLY, CDR2 FYNNEI. The CDR3 contains 12 residues. CDR3 in amino acids: CASSTRHNEQFF. CDR3 coding DNA: TGTGCCAGCAGTACTAGACACAATGAGCAGTTCTTC.

The gene calls are TRBV13 and TRBJ2-7; the D gene is possibly TRBD2 (5 bases). CDR1 PRHDT and CDR2 FYEKMQ come from the germline V gene (reference sequence). The CDR3 consists of 12 residues. With 4 bases removed from V and 6 bases from J, the gap between germline ends came to 10 bases. The CDR3 DNA is TGTGCCAGCAGCTCTGCGGGCCTCGAGCAGTACTTC. The encoded protein is CASSSAGLEQYF.

The genes are TRBV9 and TRBJ2-7; no clear D gene. The V end lost 0 bases, the J end lost 2 bases, and 12 bases lay between the germline ends. The germline V gene encodes CDR1 SGDLS and CDR2 YYNGEE. The CDR3 covers 15 residues. The CDR3 coding sequence is TGTGCCAGCAGCGTAGAATCGAATGGAGCCTACGAGCAGTACTTC. Residues: CASSVESNGAYEQYF.

CDR3 sequence: CASSRLAGESYEQYF. The CDR3 region has the DNA TGCGCCAGCAGTAGACTAGCGGGAGAGTCCTACGAGCAGTACTTC. The chain has TRBV10-2 and TRBJ2-7, with 12 bases fitting TRBD2. Germline CDR1 and CDR2: WSHSY and SAAADI. The J segment lost 1 base and the V segment lost 5 bases, leaving 3 bases of the junction unmatched. The CDR3 is 15 residues long.

In nucleotides, the CDR3 is TGCGCCAGCAGCTCGGACAGGCAGGGGAATGAGCAGTTCTTC. Its translation: CASSSDRQGNEQFF. V gene TRBV5-1 combines with J gene TRBJ2-1; 7 bases are shared with TRBD1. Trimming took 3 bases from V and 7 from J; bases not matched to a gene: 7. This CDR3 spans 14 amino acids. The germline V gene has CDR1 SGHRS and CDR2 YFSETQ.

This clone was seen once. This rearrangement joins TRBV2 to TRBJ2-5; D is unclear. V was clipped by 7 bases and J by 1 base, with 7 bases between them. Germline V CDR1 and CDR2: SNHLY, FYNNEI. This CDR3 spans 12 amino acids. This CDR3 is CASTKSQETQYF. The CDR3 DNA reads TGTGCCAGCACTAAAAGCCAAGAGACCCAGTACTTC.

V and J are TRBV9 and TRBJ2-1; D is possibly TRBD2 (5 bases). V was cut by 4 bases and J by 2 bases, with 16 bases left in between. The V gene's germline CDR1 is SGDLS and CDR2 YYNGEE. The CDR3 is 16 amino acids. The CDR3 region has the DNA TGTGCCAGCAGCCCCGGACGGACTGGTCCCTACAATGAGCAGTTCTTC. Its translation: CASSPGRTGPYNEQFF.

The rearrangement joins TRBV29-1 to TRBJ2-1, with 13 bases lining up with TRBD2. Germline CDR1 is SQVTM and CDR2 is ANQGSEA. This CDR3 comprises 14 residues. The trim removed 6 bases at V and 7 bases at J, leaving 6 bases unmatched. CDR3 loop: CSVDPGLAGNEQFF. The CDR3 nucleotides read TGCAGCGTCGATCCGGGACTAGCGGGGAATGAGCAGTTCTTC.

This chain connects TRBV11-2 to TRBJ2-2, with D perhaps matching TRBD2 (6 bases). Germline V gene data show CDR1 as SGHAT and CDR2 as FQNNGV. V lost 0 bases and J lost 6, with 17 bases in between. This CDR3 region has 17 residues. The CDR3 sequence: CASSLDLWSSEAGELFF. The CDR3 DNA reads as TGTGCCAGCAGCTTAGATCTCTGGTCTAGCGAGGCCGGGGAGCTGTTTTTT.

The V and J genes are TRBV4-2 and TRBJ2-3; 7 bases fit TRBD2. CDR1 is LGHNA and CDR2 is YNFKEQ in the germline V gene. J gave up 1 base and V 1 base, and 2 bases lay outside the gene matches. The CDR3 loop spans 15 amino acids. For the CDR3, the DNA is TGTGCCAGCAGCCAAGGACTAGCTGGCACAGATACGCAGTATTTT. As protein: CASSQGLAGTDTQYF.

V usage is TRBV6-6 and J usage is TRBJ1-2; D gene uncertain. This CDR3 comprises 12 residues. Trimming pared 0 bases from V and 7 bases from J, leaving 6 bases between. Germline V lookup: CDR1 MNHNY, CDR2 SVGAGI (reference sequence). The CDR3, as DNA: TGTGCCAGCAGTTACTCCCTATCTGGCTACACCTTC. Amino acid sequence: CASSYSLSGYTF.

J is TRBJ1-5 and V is TRBV28; the D gene is possibly TRBD1 (6 bases). The CDR3 has 15 amino acids. Trimming pared 5 bases from V and 0 bases from J, leaving 11 bases between. Germline CDR1 MDHEN, CDR2 SYDVKM. The CDR3, as DNA: TGTGCCAGCAGTCGTCAGGGGCGTAGCAATCAGCCCCAGCATTTT. Translating gives CASSRQGRSNQPQHF. The full variable domain, in which reference TRBV28 and TRBJ1-5 provide the parts outside the CDR3, is DVKVTQSSRYLVKRTGEKVFLECVQDMDHENMFWYRQDPGLGLRLIYFSYDVKMKEKGDIPEGYSVSREKKERFSLILESASTNQTSMYLCASSRQGRSNQPQHFGDGTRLSIL.

This clone was counted once. The rearrangement joins TRBV27 to TRBJ2-7, with TRBD2 matching 11 bases. V lost 2 bases, J lost 5 bases, and 20 bases stayed unmatched. CDR3 length: 20 amino acids. Germline loops: CDR1 MNHEY, CDR2 SMNVEV (reference sequence). This CDR3 reads CASSLRGGQDLAGGSHEQYF. The CDR3, as DNA: TGTGCCAGCAGTTTAAGAGGGGGACAGGACCTAGCGGGGGGCAGCCACGAGCAGTACTTC.

V is TRBV13 and J is TRBJ2-7; D remains ambiguous. The CDR3 has 15 amino acids. Germline V gene data show CDR1 as PRHDT and CDR2 as FYEKMQ (reference sequence). Trimming shortened V by 8 bases and J by 1 base, and 18 bases separated the two germline ends. The CDR3 sequence is CASLYISTPSYEQYF. The CDR3 DNA reads as TGTGCCAGCCTTTATATTTCGACGCCTTCCTACGAGCAGTACTTC. The whole variable domain, filled in from reference TRBV13 and TRBJ2-7, reads AAGVIQSPRHLIKEKRETATLKCYPIPRHDTVYWYQQGPGQDPQFLISFYEKMQSDKGSIPDRFSAQQFSDYHSELNMSSLELGDSALYFCASLYISTPSYEQYFGPGTRLTVT.

V is TRBV14 and J is TRBJ2-5; either TRBD1 or TRBD2 may supply D (5 bases each). The CDR3 has 12 amino acids. Trimming shortened V by 1 base and J by 5 bases, and 5 bases separated the two germline ends. Germline values: CDR1 SGHDN, CDR2 FVKESK. DNA for the CDR3: TGTGCCAGCAGCCAAGGGGGGGAGACCCAGTACTTC. This gives the protein CASSQGGETQYF.

The rearrangement uses TRBV18 and TRBJ1-5; D not resolved. This CDR3 is 16 amino acids long. Trimming shortened V by 6 bases and J by 1 base, and 16 bases separated the two germline ends. Germline lookup yields CDR1 KGHSH and CDR2 LQKENI. The CDR3 DNA reads TGTGCCAGCTCTCTAGAGTGGACGGGGAGCAATCAGCCCCAGCATTTT. This codes for CASSLEWTGSNQPQHF.

This clone occurred once. The rearrangement joins TRBV25-1 to TRBJ2-2, with D unclear. The length of the CDR3 is 11 residues. Germline assignment: CDR1 MGHDK and CDR2 SYGVNS. V was clipped by 6 bases and J by 6 bases, with 5 bases between them. CDR3 nucleotide sequence: TGTGCCAGCAGAAATGCCGGGGAGCTGTTTTTT. It is translated as CASRNAGELFF. The full variable domain, rest sourced from reference TRBV25-1 and TRBJ2-2, is EADIYQTPRYLVIGTGKKITLECSQTMGHDKMYWYQQDPGMELHLIHYSYGVNSTEKGDLSSESTVSRIRTEHFPLTLESARPSHTSQYLCASRNAGELFFGEGSRLTVL.

The chain carries TRBV28 and TRBJ2-7, with 7 bases identical to TRBD1. This CDR3 has 14 residues. The trim removed 9 bases at V and 0 bases at J, leaving 8 bases unmatched. Germline V gene lookup returns CDR1 MDHEN and CDR2 SYDVKM. The CDR3 here is CASRNRGSSYEQYF. The CDR3 DNA is TGTGCCAGTCGCAACAGGGGATCCTCCTACGAGCAGTACTTC.

In its sample, this clone was seen once. This rearrangement joins TRBV27 to TRBJ2-5; 8 bases agree with TRBD1. Trimming removed 8 bases from V and 4 bases from J; junction bases left unmatched: 12. The CDR3 totals 15 residues. The germline gives CDR1 MNHEY, CDR2 SMNVEV (reference sequence). The CDR3 coding sequence is TGTGCCAGCTCGAATCCGGGACAGGCGGGAGAGACCCAGTACTTC. Residues: CASSNPGQAGETQYF.

V is TRBV4-2 and J is TRBJ1-5, with 7 nucleotides matching TRBD1. V shed 6 bases, J shed 7 bases, and the junction held 9 bases outside the gene matches. From germline, CDR1 is LGHNA and CDR2 YNFKEQ. The CDR3 is 14 amino acids. The CDR3 is CASSPDRLAQPQHF. The CDR3 bases are TGTGCCAGCAGTCCGGACAGGTTAGCGCAGCCCCAGCATTTT.

The chain combines TRBV27 with TRBJ2-3; D gene unclear. Trimming removed 2 bases from V and 4 bases from J, with 10 bases in between. Germline CDR1 and CDR2: MNHEY and SMNVEV (reference sequence). This CDR3 comprises 14 residues. The CDR3 DNA is TGTGCCAGCAGTTTACTGGGTAGGGCAGATACGCAGTATTTT. Its translation: CASSLLGRADTQYF.

The rearrangement joins TRBV7-9 to TRBJ2-5; tentatively, D is TRBD2 (6 bases). This CDR3 is 14 amino acids long. Germline CDR1 reads SEHNR; CDR2 reads FQNEAQ (reference sequence). The V and J ends lost 2 bases and 4 bases respectively, with 11 bases between them. CDR3 nucleotide sequence: TGTGCCAGCAGCTTAACGGGGGTCATAGAGACCCAGTACTTC. This translates into CASSLTGVIETQYF.